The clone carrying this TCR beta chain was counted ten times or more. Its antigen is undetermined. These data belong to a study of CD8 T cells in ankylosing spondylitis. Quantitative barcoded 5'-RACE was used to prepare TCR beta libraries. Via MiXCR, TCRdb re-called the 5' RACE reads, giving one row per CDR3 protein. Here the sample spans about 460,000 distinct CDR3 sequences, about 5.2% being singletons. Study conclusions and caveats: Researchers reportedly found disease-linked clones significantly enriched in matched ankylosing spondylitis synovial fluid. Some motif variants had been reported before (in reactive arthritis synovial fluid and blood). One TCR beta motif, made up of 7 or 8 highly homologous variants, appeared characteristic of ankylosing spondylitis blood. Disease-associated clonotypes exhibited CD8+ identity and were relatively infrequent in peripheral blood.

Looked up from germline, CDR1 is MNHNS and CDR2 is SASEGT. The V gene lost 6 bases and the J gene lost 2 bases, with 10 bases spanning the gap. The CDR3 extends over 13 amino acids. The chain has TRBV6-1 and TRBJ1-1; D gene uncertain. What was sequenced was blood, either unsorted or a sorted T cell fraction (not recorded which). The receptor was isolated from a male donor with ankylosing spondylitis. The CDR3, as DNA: TGTGCCAGCAGACCACAGAGAAACACTGAAGCTTTCTTT. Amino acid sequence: CASRPQRNTEAFF.